These 16 T cell receptor beta chains were sequenced from one sample in a study of radiotherapy plus CTLA-4 blockade in lung cancer. Profiled with immunoSEQ multiplex PCR; TCRdb holds only in-frame clones, not every one. The top ten hold 3.5% to 4.5% of the sample, which has 80,000 or so clones, about four fifths seen once. This specimen was peripheral blood, taken from a patient treated with radiotherapy plus ipilimumab. Receptors were obtained from a human donor with non-small cell lung cancer who had a partial response to radiotherapy plus ipilimumab. Some clones in this sample may be carry-over from other donors' samples.

This chain uses TRBV7-9 with TRBJ2-2; D may be TRBD2 (5 bases). This CDR3 has 15 amino acids. Germline V lookup: CDR1 SEHNR, CDR2 FQNEAQ (reference sequence). The germline V and J ends were trimmed by 5 bases and 0 bases, with 10 bases remaining between them. The CDR3 loop reads CASSPGSTNTGELFF. The CDR3 nucleotides are TGTGCCAGCAGCCCGGGATCCACGAACACCGGGGAGCTGTTTTTT.

This clone was observed a handful of times. J is TRBJ1-1 and V is TRBV7-8, with a possible D match to TRBD1 (5 bases). The CDR3 length is 13 residues. V lost 4 bases and J lost 4, with 10 bases in between. Germline values: CDR1 SGHVS, CDR2 FQNEAQ. The CDR3 is CASSWGGVTEAFF. The CDR3 DNA reads as TGTGCCAGCAGCTGGGGAGGGGTCACTGAAGCTTTCTTT.

The CDR3: CATGVSVGTDTQYF. CDR3 sequence (DNA): TGTGCCACCGGAGTTAGCGTTGGCACAGATACGCAGTATTTT. The chain employs TRBV6-5 and TRBJ2-3; tentatively, D is TRBD2 (5 bases). The CDR3 length is 14 residues. The V gene's germline CDR1 is MNHEY and CDR2 SVGAGI. Trimming removed 10 bases from V and 1 base from J, with 15 bases in between.

This clone was seen a handful of times. The DNA for the CDR3 is TGTGCCAGCAGCCCCTTCTCCGCTTTGGTCGGGAGGCGTACCGGGGAGCTGTTTTTT. This sequence encodes CASSPFSALVGRRTGELFF. This chain connects TRBV28 to TRBJ2-2, with 7 bases matching TRBD2. The germline V gene encodes CDR1 MDHEN and CDR2 SYDVKM. This CDR3 spans 19 amino acids. V shed 6 bases, J shed 5 bases, and the junction held 21 bases outside the gene matches. Drawing the rest from reference TRBV28 and TRBJ2-2, the complete variable domain is DVKVTQSSRYLVKRTGEKVFLECVQDMDHENMFWYRQDPGLGLRLIYFSYDVKMKEKGDIPEGYSVSREKKERFSLILESASTNQTSMYLCASSPFSALVGRRTGELFFGEGSRLTVL.

This chain connects TRBV28 to TRBJ1-2; 9 positions match TRBD1. Germline CDR1 reads MDHEN; CDR2 reads SYDVKM. After removal of 3 bases from V and 5 bases from J, the junction contained 13 bases not matched to a gene. The CDR3 has 17 amino acids. This chain's CDR3 is CASSLEDRGLEVYGYTF. The CDR3 nucleotides read TGTGCCAGCAGTTTGGAGGACAGGGGCCTAGAAGTATATGGCTACACCTTC.

The rearrangement joins TRBV6-6 to TRBJ2-5, with 8 bases aligning to TRBD2. TRBJ2-7 explains the end of the DNA better; the J call may be wrong. Germline values: CDR1 MNHNY, CDR2 SVGAGI (reference sequence). CDR3 length equals 15 residues. The CDR3 reads CASSQTLAGTYEQYF. The CDR3 nucleotides read TGTGCCAGCAGTCAGACGTTAGCGGGGACCTACGAGCAGTACTTC.

CDR3 sequence: CASSLTLGTGGREQYF. CDR3 DNA: TGTGCCAGCAGTCTTACCCTCGGGACAGGGGGAAGGGAGCAGTACTTC. The V gene is TRBV28, the J gene TRBJ2-7, with 11 bases fitting TRBD1. This CDR3 region has 16 residues. Germline values: CDR1 MDHEN, CDR2 SYDVKM. Trimming cost V 5 bases and J 7 bases; bases outside gene matches: 13.

The chain is built from TRBV11-1 and TRBJ2-2; perhaps TRBD1 as D (5 bases). The CDR3 is 17 amino acids. Germline loops: CDR1 SGHAT, CDR2 FQDESV (reference sequence). V was pared by 7 bases and J by 2 bases, with 20 bases between. CDR3 nucleotide sequence: TGTGCCAGCACCGACCCCCAGGGAATACCAAACACCGGGGAGCTGTTTTTT. This encodes CASTDPQGIPNTGELFF.

The chain links TRBV4-3 to TRBJ1-1; possibly TRBD1 for D (5 bases). Germline V gene lookup returns CDR1 LGHNA and CDR2 YSLEER. Trimming pared 1 base from V and 1 base from J, leaving 10 bases between. This CDR3 has 15 amino acids. The CDR3 DNA sequence: TGCGCCAGCAGCCAAGGGGTAGGGGCGAACACTGAAGCTTTCTTT. This translates into CASSQGVGANTEAFF.

The chain links TRBV6-5 to TRBJ2-7; possibly TRBD1 for D (6 bases). The germline gives CDR1 MNHEY, CDR2 SVGAGI. Trimming took off 6 bases at V and 1 base at J, with 13 bases between the two ends. CDR3 length equals 14 residues. CDR3: CASSHTGISYEQYF. The CDR3 nucleotides read TGTGCCAGCAGCCACACAGGGATTTCCTACGAGCAGTACTTC.

This rearrangement joins TRBV2 to TRBJ2-1; D call uncertain. Trimming removed 4 bases at V and 3 bases at J, with 7 bases between. Germline V gene data show CDR1 as SNHLY and CDR2 as FYNNEI. This CDR3 region has 13 residues. CDR3 loop: CASSASDYNEQFF. The CDR3 DNA is TGTGCCAGCAGTGCTTCAGACTACAATGAGCAGTTCTTC.

This clone has only a few counts. V usage is TRBV1 and J usage is TRBJ1-5. TRBV1 is recorded as a pseudogene. The CDR3 runs 18 residues. CDR3 DNA: TGCACCAGCAGCCAAGATCGAAGAGGTTACCATAGCAATCAGCCCCAGCATTTT. Protein: CTSSQDRRGYHSNQPQHF.

This chain uses TRBV28 with TRBJ2-4; D ambiguous. The CDR3 length is 12 residues. The ends were cut back, 6 bases at V and 11 bases at J, with 14 bases in the middle. Germline CDR1 is MDHEN and CDR2 is SYDVKM. The CDR3 DNA is TGTGCCAGCAGCCAAGAGGTTGGGTTTCAGTACTTC. Protein product: CASSQEVGFQYF.

This chain links TRBV18 with TRBJ2-1, with 8 nucleotides matching TRBD2. Looked up from germline, CDR1 is KGHSH and CDR2 is LQKENI. With 2 bases clipped from V and 3 bases from J, the junction kept 6 bases outside the gene matches. This CDR3 is 16 amino acids long. In DNA, the CDR3 is TGTGCCAGCTCACCAGCGGGCGGGAGGAGCTACAATGAGCAGTTCTTC. It translates to CASSPAGGRSYNEQFF.

The chain combines TRBV5-6 with TRBJ2-1, with D perhaps matching TRBD1 (5 bases). V was shortened by 4 bases and J by 11 bases, with 13 bases between the two germline ends. The CDR3 consists of 12 residues. Germline V gives CDR1 SGHDT, CDR2 YYEEEE. The CDR3 region is CASSHRTPKQFF. The CDR3 DNA reads as TGTGCCAGCAGCCACAGGACACCCAAGCAGTTCTTC. Complete variable domain (other parts from reference TRBV5-6 and TRBJ2-1): DAGVTQSPTHLIKTRGQQVTLRCSPKSGHDTVSWYQQALGQGPQFIFQYYEEEERQRGNFPDRFSGHQFPNYSSELNVNALLLGDSALYLCASSHRTPKQFFGPGTRLTVL.

This clone turned up a few times. The V call is TRBV18, the J call TRBJ1-4, with 9 bases lining up with TRBD1. Germline V gene sequence: CDR1 KGHSH, CDR2 LQKENI. The length of the CDR3 is 15 residues. The V and J ends lost 3 bases and 5 bases, in that order; junction bases with no gene match: 4. The CDR3 DNA follows: TGTGCCAGCTCACCGACGGACAGGGGAAATGAAAAACTGTTTTTT. It translates to CASSPTDRGNEKLFF.